This T cell receptor (beta chain) was documented in a study of post-analysis software for immune sequencing data. Turning to the study itself: The courses of disease that were included comprised relapsing-remitting, secondary progressive and progressive-relapsing multiple sclerosis. Study findings and constraints: Co-batched samples clustered tightly together by F measure. Patients with multiple sclerosis recorded significantly lower normalized Chao1 diversity than controls, the study found.

Comment on this clonotype: Antigen specificity is unknown. The junction does not match germline at one end; this may be a read error.

Libraries were made from TCR beta cDNA, and they carried unique molecular identifiers. T cells numbering 1 to 10 million yielded some 500,000 cDNA molecules. MiXCR was run by TCRdb on the PCR reads, yielding one entry per CDR3 protein. The table has about 200,000 distinct CDR3 sequences, 25% to 35% seen once. The sequencing input was blood. This receptor was obtained from a girl aged 2 to 17 with multiple sclerosis.

The CDR3 bases are TGTGCCGGCAGTGTGGGACACCGCAATCAGCCCCAGCATTTT. This sequence encodes CAGSVGHRNQPQHF. The V and J genes are TRBV6-4 and TRBJ1-5, with D possibly being TRBD1 (6 bases). Germline V lookup: CDR1 MRHNA, CDR2 SNTAGT. The CDR3 has 14 amino acids.